The source of this T cell receptor (beta chain) is a study of blood T cell repertoires in COVID-19. The wider study: Acute and convalescent COVID-19 specimens originated in the United States, Italy and Spain.

This clone has just one count. Assay: immunoSEQ multiplex PCR; the TCRdb copy retains only in-frame clones and omits some. This table has about 83,000 clones, more than 75% appearing once. Germline-derived CDR1 and CDR2 are LGHNA and YSLEER. This CDR3 spans 14 amino acids. Between the trimmed V and J ends, which lost 4 bases and 6 bases, there was a span of 13 bases. This chain connects TRBV4-3 to TRBJ2-1, with D possibly being TRBD2 (5 bases). This clonotype was obtained from a woman older than 75 with active or convalescent COVID-19. Sequences were obtained from peripheral blood. The CDR3 protein is CASSLGGLSNEQFF. CDR3 nucleotide sequence: TGCGCCAGCAGCCTAGGCGGGTTAAGCAATGAGCAGTTCTTC.